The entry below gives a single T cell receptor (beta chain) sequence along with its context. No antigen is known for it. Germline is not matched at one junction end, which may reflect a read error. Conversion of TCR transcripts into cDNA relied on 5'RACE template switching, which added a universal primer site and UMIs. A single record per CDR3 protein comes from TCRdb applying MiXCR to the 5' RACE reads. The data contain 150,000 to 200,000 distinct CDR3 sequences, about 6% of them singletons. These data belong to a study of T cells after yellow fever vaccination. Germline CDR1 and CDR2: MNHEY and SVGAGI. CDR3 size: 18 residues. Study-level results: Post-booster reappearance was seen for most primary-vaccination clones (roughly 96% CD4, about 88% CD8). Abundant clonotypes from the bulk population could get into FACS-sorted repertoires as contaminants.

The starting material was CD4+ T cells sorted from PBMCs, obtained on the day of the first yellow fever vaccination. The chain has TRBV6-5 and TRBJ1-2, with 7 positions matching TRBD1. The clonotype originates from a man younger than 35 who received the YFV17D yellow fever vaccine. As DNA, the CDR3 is TGTGCCATCAGTTACTCTGTTATTTGGGACAGCCGATCCTATGGCTACACCTTC. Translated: CAISYSVIWDSRSYGYTF.